The T cell receptor beta chain described here comes from a study of identical twins. In its sample, this clonotype was seen many times. What it binds is not known. The study's findings and limits: With beta out-of-frame sequences, excess sharing by twins was weaker. Memory repertoires lacked the insertion deficit that abundant cord blood beta clonotypes showed.

Germline V CDR1 and CDR2: ENHRY, SYGVKD. The CDR3 runs to 16 residues. Between the trimmed V and J ends, which lost 2 bases and 0 bases, there was a span of 8 bases. In TCRdb, the 5' RACE reads were re-called with MiXCR into one record per CDR3 protein. The table shows around 140,000 distinct CDR3 sequences, with 3.5% occurring only once. This sequence originates from a man between 18 and 29 years old in good health. V gene TRBV10-3 combines with J gene TRBJ2-6; D gene uncertain. The sequenced sample was memory T cells sorted from blood. The DNA of the CDR3 is TGTGCCATCAGTGAGGGCCCTATCTCTGGGGCCAACGTCCTGACTTTC. Residues: CAISEGPISGANVLTF.